This is a list of T cell receptor beta chains from one sample in a study of cytomegalovirus exposure and HLA in healthy donors. TCRdb's table, derived via immunoSEQ multiplex PCR, lists solely in-frame clones and lacks some. The sample yields 110,000 or so clones, roughly four fifths seen once. The sequenced sample was PBMCs. The receptors originated from a woman between 18 and 29 years old in good health and CMV-seronegative. The CDR3 runs from the conserved cysteine through the conserved F or W. Each record gives: J gene, clone size, V gene, D gene, CDR3 DNA, CDR3 protein. D genes are given only for firm matches. Clone size is given for some rows only: seen once, a few or many times, or a class if the clone is expanded.

J gene: TRBJ2-4; clone size: NA; V gene: TRBV18; D gene: TRBD2; CDR3 DNA: TGTGCCAGCTCACCGGCGGCGGGGGGACTAGCCAAAAACATTCAGTACTTC; CDR3 protein: CASSPAAGGLAKNIQYF
J gene: TRBJ2-1; clone size: NA; V gene: TRBV6-5; D gene: TRBD2; CDR3 DNA: TGTGCCAGCGCCGCCGGGGGGGGATCGCAGTTCTTC; CDR3 protein: CASAAGGGSQFF
J gene: TRBJ1-2; clone size: NA; V gene: TRBV6-1; D gene: NA; CDR3 DNA: TGTGCCAGCAGTGAATCCCATGGGGCAGGGCTCTACTATGGCTACACCTTC; CDR3 protein: CASSESHGAGLYYGYTF
J gene: TRBJ2-1; clone size: NA; V gene: TRBV7-2; D gene: TRBD1; CDR3 DNA: TGTGCCAGCAGCTTAAAGACAGGGTACAATGAGCAGTTCTTC; CDR3 protein: CASSLKTGYNEQFF
J gene: TRBJ2-2; clone size: NA; V gene: TRBV5-6; D gene: TRBD2; CDR3 DNA: TGTGCCAGCAGCAAACTAGCGGGGCTTACCGGGGAGCTGTTTTTT; CDR3 protein: CASSKLAGLTGELFF
J gene: TRBJ2-2; clone size: NA; V gene: TRBV7-9; D gene: TRBD1; CDR3 DNA: TGTGCCAGCAGTGAACTTCCGGGACAGGGCGGTTTTGGGGAGCTGTTTTTT; CDR3 protein: CASSELPGQGGFGELFF
J gene: TRBJ1-4; clone size: NA; V gene: TRBV6-1; D gene: TRBD1; CDR3 DNA: TGTGCCAGCAGGGACACAGGGGGAAGGGAAAAACTGTTTTTT; CDR3 protein: CASRDTGGREKLFF
J gene: TRBJ2-1; clone size: NA; V gene: TRBV4-1; D gene: NA; CDR3 DNA: TGCGCCAGCAGCCAAGGGGGAAGACTAGTACCCTTCAATGAGCAGTTCTTC; CDR3 protein: CASSQGGRLVPFNEQFF
J gene: TRBJ1-1; clone size: NA; V gene: TRBV18; D gene: NA; CDR3 DNA: TGTGCCAGCTCACAGGAGCGGGTCGAGTGGACTGAAGCTTTCTTT; CDR3 protein: CASSQERVEWTEAFF
J gene: TRBJ2-1; clone size: once; V gene: TRBV5-1; D gene: TRBD1; CDR3 DNA: TGCGCCAGCTCCCGGGACAGGGTTTACAATGAGCAGTTCTTC; CDR3 protein: CASSRDRVYNEQFF
J gene: TRBJ1-1; clone size: NA; V gene: TRBV7-9; D gene: NA; CDR3 DNA: TGTGCCAGCAGCTCCACAGAGAACACTGAAGCTTTCTTT; CDR3 protein: CASSSTENTEAFF
J gene: TRBJ2-7; clone size: NA; V gene: TRBV27; D gene: NA; CDR3 DNA: TGTGCCAGCAGTCAACGACTCGTCCAACCGTACGAGCAGTACTTC; CDR3 protein: CASSQRLVQPYEQYF
J gene: TRBJ1-1; clone size: few; V gene: TRBV6-5; D gene: TRBD1; CDR3 DNA: TGTGCCAGCAGTGACAGGGGAACTGAAGCTTTCTTT; CDR3 protein: CASSDRGTEAFF
J gene: TRBJ1-1; clone size: NA; V gene: TRBV5-1; D gene: TRBD1; CDR3 DNA: TGCGCCAGCAGCTTTGGGGCAGGGGGAGTAGCTTTCTTT; CDR3 protein: CASSFGAGGVAFF
J gene: TRBJ2-1; clone size: NA; V gene: TRBV6-1; D gene: TRBD2; CDR3 DNA: TGTGCCAGCAGTGAATATTTTCGACTAGCGGGAGAGAACAAGATCAATGAGCAGTTCTTC; CDR3 protein: CASSEYFRLAGENKINEQFF
J gene: TRBJ2-7; clone size: NA; V gene: TRBV18; D gene: TRBD2; CDR3 DNA: TGTGCCAGCTCTGTTCTAGCGGGAGGGCTAAAGGGCTACGAGCAGTACTTC; CDR3 protein: CASSVLAGGLKGYEQYF
J gene: TRBJ1-5; clone size: NA; V gene: TRBV6-6; D gene: TRBD1; CDR3 DNA: TGTGCCAGCAGTCTCCAGGGGGACCAGCCCCAGCATTTT; CDR3 protein: CASSLQGDQPQHF
J gene: TRBJ1-1; clone size: NA; V gene: TRBV27; D gene: NA; CDR3 DNA: TGTGCCAGCAGTTTGAGCGGGGCGGGGACTGAAGCTTTCTTT; CDR3 protein: CASSLSGAGTEAFF
J gene: TRBJ2-7; clone size: few; V gene: TRBV5-4; D gene: TRBD2; CDR3 DNA: TGTGCCAGCTCCGGGGCGGGGGTGGGGGAGCAGTACTTC; CDR3 protein: CASSGAGVGEQYF
J gene: TRBJ1-1; clone size: few; V gene: TRBV10-3; D gene: TRBD1; CDR3 DNA: TGTGCCATCAACTCCGGGACAGGGCGCACTGAAGCTTTCTTT; CDR3 protein: CAINSGTGRTEAFF
J gene: TRBJ2-7; clone size: few; V gene: TRBV23-1; D gene: TRBD2; CDR3 DNA: TGCGCCAGCAGTCTAGAATTAGCTAGCGGGGGGGTAGGAGCCGAGCAGTACTTC; CDR3 protein: CASSLELASGGVGAEQYF
J gene: TRBJ2-1; clone size: NA; V gene: TRBV9; D gene: TRBD2; CDR3 DNA: TGTGCCAGCAGCGCGGGGACTAGCGGAAACTCCTACAATGAGCAGTTCTTC; CDR3 protein: CASSAGTSGNSYNEQFF
J gene: TRBJ2-3; clone size: NA; V gene: TRBV5-1; D gene: TRBD2; CDR3 DNA: TGCGCCAGCAGCTTGGCTTCGCTAGCGGTTCCTAGCACAGATACGCAGTATTTT; CDR3 protein: CASSLASLAVPSTDTQYF
J gene: TRBJ1-4; clone size: NA; V gene: TRBV30; D gene: NA; CDR3 DNA: TGTGCCTGGAGTTTCGACAGATCCATAAGGAATGAAAAACTGTTTTTT; CDR3 protein: CAWSFDRSIRNEKLFF
J gene: TRBJ2-7; clone size: NA; V gene: TRBV7-8; D gene: TRBD2; CDR3 DNA: TGTGCCAGCAGCTTAGGACTAGCGGGTACCTACGAGCAGTACTTC; CDR3 protein: CASSLGLAGTYEQYF
J gene: TRBJ1-1; clone size: NA; V gene: TRBV5-4; D gene: TRBD1; CDR3 DNA: TGTGCCAGCAGCCCCGGACAGGGAACTGAAGCTTTCTTT; CDR3 protein: CASSPGQGTEAFF
J gene: TRBJ2-3; clone size: NA; V gene: TRBV5-1; D gene: NA; CDR3 DNA: TGCGCCAGCAGCCATACTAGGAGGGAGGCAGATACGCAGTATTTT; CDR3 protein: CASSHTRREADTQYF
J gene: TRBJ1-6; clone size: few; V gene: TRBV9; D gene: NA; CDR3 DNA: TGTGCCAGCAGCACAGCGAGGGATTCACCCCTCCACTTT; CDR3 protein: CASSTARDSPLHF
J gene: TRBJ1-3; clone size: NA; V gene: TRBV19; D gene: NA; CDR3 DNA: TGTGCCAGTAGTATAGCTGGAGGTTGGAACACCATATATTTT; CDR3 protein: CASSIAGGWNTIYF
J gene: TRBJ2-1; clone size: NA; V gene: TRBV7-3; D gene: TRBD1; CDR3 DNA: TGTGCCAGCGGGACAGGGCTGGCCAATGAGCAGTTCTTC; CDR3 protein: CASGTGLANEQFF
J gene: TRBJ1-1; clone size: few; V gene: TRBV10-3; D gene: NA; CDR3 DNA: TGTGCCATCAGTGCGGGGATCACTGAAGCTTTCTTT; CDR3 protein: CAISAGITEAFF
J gene: TRBJ1-4; clone size: few; V gene: TRBV15; D gene: NA; CDR3 DNA: TGTGCCACCAGCAGAGATGGGGGAGGAGGTGAAAAACTGTTTTTT; CDR3 protein: CATSRDGGGGEKLFF
J gene: TRBJ2-7; clone size: NA; V gene: TRBV2; D gene: NA; CDR3 DNA: TGTGCCAGCAGTTACCAGGTCTACGAGCAGTACTTC; CDR3 protein: CASSYQVYEQYF
J gene: TRBJ2-7; clone size: NA; V gene: TRBV10-1; D gene: TRBD1; CDR3 DNA: TGCGCCAGCGGGGGACAGACTATCGACGAGCAGTACTTC; CDR3 protein: CASGGQTIDEQYF
J gene: TRBJ2-3; clone size: NA; V gene: TRBV5-4; D gene: NA; CDR3 DNA: TGTGCCAGCAGCCACCCGGGGGATACGCAGTATTTT; CDR3 protein: CASSHPGDTQYF
J gene: TRBJ1-5; clone size: few; V gene: TRBV30; D gene: NA; CDR3 DNA: TGTGCCTGGAGTCAAAGGGGGAATCAGCCCCAGCATTTT; CDR3 protein: CAWSQRGNQPQHF
J gene: TRBJ2-5; clone size: NA; V gene: TRBV27; D gene: TRBD2; CDR3 DNA: TGTGCCAGCAGTTTATTCGTTGGGACTAGCGGGGATCAAGAGACCCAGTACTTC; CDR3 protein: CASSLFVGTSGDQETQYF
J gene: TRBJ2-7; clone size: NA; V gene: TRBV5-5; D gene: NA; CDR3 DNA: TGTGCCAGCAGCTTGCGGGACACACTCTCCTACGAGCAGTACTTC; CDR3 protein: CASSLRDTLSYEQYF
J gene: TRBJ1-4; clone size: NA; V gene: TRBV5-1; D gene: NA; CDR3 DNA: TGCGCCAGCAGCTCTGGGACTTTGAGTGAAAAACTGTTTTTT; CDR3 protein: CASSSGTLSEKLFF
J gene: TRBJ1-2; clone size: once; V gene: TRBV7-2; D gene: NA; CDR3 DNA: TGTGCCAGCAGCTGGGGTGGGAGTAACTATGGCTACACCTTC; CDR3 protein: CASSWGGSNYGYTF
J gene: TRBJ1-5; clone size: NA; V gene: TRBV18; D gene: NA; CDR3 DNA: TGTGCCAGCTCACCAGTGGGCCAGCTTAATCAGCCCCAGCATTTT; CDR3 protein: CASSPVGQLNQPQHF
J gene: TRBJ1-5; clone size: NA; V gene: TRBV7-8; D gene: TRBD1; CDR3 DNA: TGTGCCAGCGCACAGGGGACATTACATCAGCCCCAGCATTTT; CDR3 protein: CASAQGTLHQPQHF
J gene: TRBJ1-3; clone size: NA; V gene: TRBV5-1; D gene: NA; CDR3 DNA: TGCGCCAGCAGCTCCGAATTCGGTGCGGCTGGAAACACCATATATTTT; CDR3 protein: CASSSEFGAAGNTIYF
J gene: TRBJ1-5; clone size: NA; V gene: TRBV2; D gene: NA; CDR3 DNA: TGTGCCAGCAGTGGGGACTCTCGAACGGATCAGCCCCAGCATTTT; CDR3 protein: CASSGDSRTDQPQHF
J gene: TRBJ2-7; clone size: NA; V gene: TRBV18; D gene: TRBD1; CDR3 DNA: TGTGCCAGCTCACCACCGGGACAGATACTTAGCGAGCAGTACTTC; CDR3 protein: CASSPPGQILSEQYF
J gene: TRBJ1-3; clone size: NA; V gene: TRBV5-4; D gene: NA; CDR3 DNA: TGTGCCAGCAGCCCACAACCGGCGGGGGCCCGGGGAAACACCATATATTTT; CDR3 protein: CASSPQPAGARGNTIYF
J gene: TRBJ1-1; clone size: NA; V gene: TRBV19; D gene: NA; CDR3 DNA: TGTGCCAGTAGGATGTCAACTGCGGGGAACACTGAAGCTTTCTTT; CDR3 protein: CASRMSTAGNTEAFF
J gene: TRBJ2-5; clone size: NA; V gene: TRBV6-6; D gene: TRBD1; CDR3 DNA: TGTGCCAGCAGTTACCCACCGGGACAGAACCAAGAGACCCAGTACTTC; CDR3 protein: CASSYPPGQNQETQYF
J gene: TRBJ2-1; clone size: NA; V gene: TRBV19; D gene: TRBD2; CDR3 DNA: TGTGCCAGTGAAAGGGCTAGCGGAACCTACAATGAGCAGTTCTTC; CDR3 protein: CASERASGTYNEQFF
J gene: TRBJ1-4; clone size: few; V gene: TRBV2; D gene: NA; CDR3 DNA: TGTGCCAGCACACTAAGTTACGGCGGTGAAAAACTGTTTTTT; CDR3 protein: CASTLSYGGEKLFF
J gene: TRBJ1-5; clone size: few; V gene: TRBV27; D gene: NA; CDR3 DNA: TGTGCCAGCAGTAAGTACAGCTCCAATCAGCCCCAGCATTTT; CDR3 protein: CASSKYSSNQPQHF
J gene: TRBJ1-6; clone size: few; V gene: TRBV4-1; D gene: NA; CDR3 DNA: TGCGCCAGCTCCTCAAGGGAGGACTATAATTCACCCCTCCACTTT; CDR3 protein: CASSSREDYNSPLHF